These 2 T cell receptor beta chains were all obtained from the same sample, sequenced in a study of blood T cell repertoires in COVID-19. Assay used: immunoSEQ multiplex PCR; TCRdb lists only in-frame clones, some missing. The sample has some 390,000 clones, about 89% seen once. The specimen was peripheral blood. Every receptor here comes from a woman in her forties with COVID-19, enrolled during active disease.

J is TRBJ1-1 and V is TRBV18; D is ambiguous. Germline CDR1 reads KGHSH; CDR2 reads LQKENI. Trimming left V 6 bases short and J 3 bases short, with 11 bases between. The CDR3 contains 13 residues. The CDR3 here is CASSPGKYTEAFF. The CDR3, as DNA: TGTGCCAGCTCGCCCGGGAAATACACTGAAGCTTTCTTT.

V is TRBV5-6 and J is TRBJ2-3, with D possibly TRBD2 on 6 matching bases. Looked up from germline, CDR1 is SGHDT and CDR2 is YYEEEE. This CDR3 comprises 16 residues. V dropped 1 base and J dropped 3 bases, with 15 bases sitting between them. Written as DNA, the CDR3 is TGTGCCAGCAGCTTGAGCCAGCGGGTCAGGACAGATACGCAGTATTTT. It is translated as CASSLSQRVRTDTQYF.